Presented here are 13 T cell receptor beta chains from one specimen sequenced in a study of beta chain features in type 1 diabetes. General study results and limits: When Type 1 diabetes patients were examined, their TCRB CDR3s proved moderately but significantly shorter in all four CD4+ subsets.

These receptors have no known antigen. The sequenced template was cDNA made from the entire isolated RNA. Clones were sequenced by immunoSEQ multiplex PCR, and TCRdb holds only the in-frame ones, with some missing. The sample records over 100,000 clones, roughly 15% being singletons. Sequencing was carried out using central memory CD4+ T cells from blood. The origin of the receptors is a man in his thirties or forties with type 1 diabetes.

This clone was picked up a small number of times. The chain employs TRBV29-1 and TRBJ1-4; weak D call: TRBD1 (6 bases). The V gene lost 5 bases and the J gene lost 4 bases, with 11 bases spanning the gap. The CDR3 consists of 13 residues. CDR1 is SQVTM, CDR2 ANQGSEA, per germline. This chain's CDR3 is CSVLRDINEKLFF. The CDR3 DNA sequence: TGCAGCGTTCTCCGGGACATTAATGAAAAACTGTTTTTT.

The chain links TRBV2 to TRBJ1-5; 7 nucleotides align to TRBD1. After removal of 6 bases from V and 4 bases from J, the junction contained 9 bases not matched to a gene. CDR1 and CDR2 (germline): SNHLY, FYNNEI. The CDR3 is 15 residues long. The CDR3 DNA reads as TGTGCCAGCAGAGGCCACAGGGGAAGGAATCAGCCCCAGCATTTT. This codes for CASRGHRGRNQPQHF.

In its sample, this clone was seen a few times. The gene calls are TRBV9 and TRBJ1-5; D is ambiguous. The CDR3 spans 14 residues. Germline V gene lookup returns CDR1 SGDLS and CDR2 YYNGEE. Trimming stripped 0 bases from V and 6 bases from J, with 10 bases between. CDR3 in DNA: TGTGCCAGCAGCGTAGGCCACGTGGGTCAGCCCCAGCATTTT. Its translation: CASSVGHVGQPQHF.

This clone was detected only a few times. The chain employs TRBV6-5 and TRBJ2-5; no definite D call. CDR3 size: 13 residues. V gave up 5 bases and J gave up 2 bases, with 9 bases separating them. Germline CDR1 reads MNHEY; CDR2 reads SVGAGI. In nucleotides, the CDR3 is TGTGCCAGCAGTGAAAGAGTGCAAGAGACCCAGTACTTC. Its protein product is CASSERVQETQYF.

This clone turned up a few times. This chain connects TRBV18 to TRBJ2-7; either TRBD1 or TRBD2 may supply D (5 bases each). CDR3 length: 14 amino acids. Germline lookup yields CDR1 KGHSH and CDR2 LQKENI. V lost 4 bases to trimming and J lost 6 bases, with 16 bases between them. The CDR3 nucleotides read TGTGCCAGCTCACGCTTGGGACGAAACTCCGAGCAGTACTTC. Protein sequence: CASSRLGRNSEQYF.

The CDR3 bases are TGTGCCAGCAGTGGAGAGCTGGGCGGGGAGCTGTTTTTT. Translation: CASSGELGGELFF. The rearrangement links TRBV2 to TRBJ2-2; no clear D. Trimming removed 4 bases at V and 7 bases at J, with 10 bases between. This CDR3 spans 13 amino acids. CDR1 SNHLY and CDR2 FYNNEI come from the germline V gene.

V and J are TRBV28 and TRBJ2-2, with no clear D. The V end was cut by 5 bases, the J end by 5 bases, with 6 bases between. This CDR3 is 12 amino acids long. The V gene's germline CDR1 is MDHEN and CDR2 SYDVKM. CDR3 sequence: CASSRVTGELFF. DNA for the CDR3: TGTGCCAGCAGTCGCGTGACCGGGGAGCTGTTTTTT. Using reference TRBV28 and TRBJ2-2 for the parts outside the CDR3, the full variable domain is DVKVTQSSRYLVKRTGEKVFLECVQDMDHENMFWYRQDPGLGLRLIYFSYDVKMKEKGDIPEGYSVSREKKERFSLILESASTNQTSMYLCASSRVTGELFFGEGSRLTVL.

This clone was seen a few times. V gene TRBV7-9 combines with J gene TRBJ2-3, with D perhaps given as TRBD1 or TRBD2 (5 bases each). The CDR3 loop spans 15 amino acids. The germline V gene has CDR1 SEHNR and CDR2 FQNEAQ (reference sequence). V was shortened by 0 bases and J by 4 bases, with 11 bases between the two germline ends. CDR3 loop: CASSLASGLADTQYF. CDR3 DNA: TGTGCCAGCAGCTTAGCCTCGGGGCTGGCAGATACGCAGTATTTT.

This clone has just a few counts. The chain joins TRBV6-1 to TRBJ2-3; D is unclear. Trimming took off 7 bases at V and 4 bases at J, with 9 bases between the two ends. CDR1 is MNHNS, CDR2 SASEGT, per germline. The CDR3 runs 12 residues. CDR3 DNA: TGTGCCAGCAAAGGAACCCCAGATACGCAGTATTTT. Protein: CASKGTPDTQYF.

The rearrangement links TRBV7-6 to TRBJ2-1, with unresolved D. CDR1 is SGHVS, CDR2 FNYEAQ, per germline. CDR3 length: 14 amino acids. Trimming removed 4 bases from V and 9 bases from J, with 16 bases in between. The DNA of the CDR3 is TGTGCCAGCAGCTCTCAAGGGTCGGTCGCTGAGCAGTTCTTC. Protein: CASSSQGSVAEQFF.

The chain joins TRBV30 to TRBJ2-7; D unresolved. Trimming stripped 3 bases from V and 5 bases from J, with 11 bases between. The CDR3 contains 12 residues. Germline lookup yields CDR1 GTSNPN and CDR2 SVGIG (reference sequence). The DNA of the CDR3 is TGTGCCTGGAGAAGGGTAGAAAACGAGCAGTACTTC. Encoded protein: CAWRRVENEQYF.

The chain recombines TRBV6-6 with TRBJ2-5; 9 bases fit TRBD1. Germline lookup yields CDR1 MNHNY and CDR2 SVGAGI (reference sequence). The CDR3 loop spans 15 amino acids. V lost 5 bases and J lost 2; bases outside the gene matches: 6. CDR3 sequence (DNA): TGTGCCAGCAGTCCCTGGACAGGGGCACAAGAGACCCAGTACTTC. It is translated as CASSPWTGAQETQYF.

This clone turned up a few times. The chain joins TRBV5-1 to TRBJ2-5, with D unresolved. Germline CDR1 is SGHRS and CDR2 is YFSETQ. V was pared by 0 bases and J by 9 bases, with 24 bases between. The CDR3 sequence is 17 residues long. CDR3 coding DNA: TGCGCCAGCAGCTTGGTCACCGGGCGGCTCGGTTCGGCGGCCCAGTACTTC. It codes for CASSLVTGRLGSAAQYF. Using reference TRBV5-1 and TRBJ2-5 for the parts outside the CDR3, the full variable domain is KAGVTQTPRYLIKTRGQQVTLSCSPISGHRSVSWYQQTPGQGLQFLFEYFSETQRNKGNFPGRFSGRQFSNSRSEMNVSTLELGDSALYLCASSLVTGRLGSAAQYFGPGTRLLVL.